This T cell receptor beta chain was observed in a study of technical replicates of blood from a few donors. The protocol was immunoSEQ multiplex PCR, while the TCRdb copy is restricted to in-frame clones and leaves out a portion. This table has tens of thousands of clones, 90% to 98% appearing once. After removal of 4 bases from V and 5 bases from J, the junction contained 3 bases not matched to a gene. Germline values: CDR1 SGHNT, CDR2 YYREEE (reference sequence). CDR3 size: 13 residues. Sequenced input: T cells isolated from PBMCs. The chain is built from TRBV5-4 and TRBJ1-1, with 9 bases matching TRBD1. This receptor was identified in a human donor in good health. As DNA, the CDR3 is TGTGCCAGCAGCGGGACAGGGAGGACTGAAGCTTTCTTT. This sequence encodes CASSGTGRTEAFF. Filled out from reference TRBV5-4 and TRBJ1-1, the complete variable domain reads ETGVTQSPTHLIKTRGQQVTLRCSSQSGHNTVSWYQQALGQGPQFIFQYYREEENGRGNFPPRFSGLQFPNYSSELNVNALELDDSALYLCASSGTGRTEAFFGQGTRLTVV.